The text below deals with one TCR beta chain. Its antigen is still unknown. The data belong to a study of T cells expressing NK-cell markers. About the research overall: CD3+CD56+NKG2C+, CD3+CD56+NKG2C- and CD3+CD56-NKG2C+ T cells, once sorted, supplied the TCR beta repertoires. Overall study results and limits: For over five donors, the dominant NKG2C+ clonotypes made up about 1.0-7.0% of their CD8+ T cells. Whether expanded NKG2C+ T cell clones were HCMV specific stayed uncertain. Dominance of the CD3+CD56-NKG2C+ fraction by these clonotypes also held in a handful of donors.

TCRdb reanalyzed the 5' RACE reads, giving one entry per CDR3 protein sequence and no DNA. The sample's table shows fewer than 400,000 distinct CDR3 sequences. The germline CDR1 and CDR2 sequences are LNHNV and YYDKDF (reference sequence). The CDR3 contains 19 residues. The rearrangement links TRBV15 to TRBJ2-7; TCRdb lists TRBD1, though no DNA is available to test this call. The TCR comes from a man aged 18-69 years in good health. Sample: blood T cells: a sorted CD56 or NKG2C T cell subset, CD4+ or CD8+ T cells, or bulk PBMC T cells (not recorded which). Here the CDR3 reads CATSRDSSIARRRTYEQYF.